Given below is one TCR beta chain in context. Its antigen specificity is not known. Within one base of it there is no much larger clone, and no base qualities were kept. This sample is drawn from a study of response to subunit inactivated influenza vaccine (dated by TCRdb to between 2017 and 2018). Context from the whole study: To follow how T cells responded to a trivalent subunit inactivated influenza vaccine, the researchers relied on deep quantitative profiling of the T cell receptor repertoire. The research as a whole found: The authors suggested that each seasonal influenza vaccination may recruit only a limited number of new T cells.

From the germline V gene (reference sequence), CDR1 is DFQATT and CDR2 is SNEGSKA. Trimming removed 3 bases from V and 4 bases from J, leaving 13 bases between the germline ends. The cysteine opens and the phenylalanine closes a CDR3 of 14 amino acids. CDR3 DNA is the only sequence kept; it has 42 bases, read in frame from the first base. Libraries were made using RT-PCR. The run used an Illumina HiSeq 2500. The public reads were reprocessed in TCRdb via fastp at Q25 and MiXCR, keeping in-frame beta chains. Each CDR3 protein gets just one entry, which takes the most common genes and DNA from the rows behind it. This sample has roughly 780,000 distinct CDR3 sequences in its table, and about a fifth of those were observed once. The ten largest make up roughly a tenth of the sample.

The source material was PBMCs from blood, sampled roughly 5 days after vaccination. The chain is encoded by TRBV20-1 joined to TRBJ2-1, with TRBD2 tentatively as D gene (6 bases match). The source of this sequence is a man in his fifties or sixties who received an inactivated influenza vaccine. Donor details come from another sample of the same person, matched by shared clones. The DNA sequence follows: TGCAGTGCTAGTATTCTAGCGCGATACAATGAGCAGTTCTTC. Its protein reads: CSASILARYNEQFF.